This T cell receptor (beta chain) was observed in a study of human T cells and chemical hapten exposure. Germline-derived CDR1 and CDR2 are SGHDN and FVKESK. CDR3 length: 13 residues. With 6 bases removed from V and 8 bases from J, the gap between germline ends came to 16 bases. TCRdb used MiXCR to reprocess the RACE reads, holding one entry per CDR3 protein. There are 250,000 or so distinct CDR3 sequences in the sample; over 7.5% occur only once, and 1.2% lies in the top ten. Time point of the sample: pre-sensitization, week 0. Treatment defined: therapeutic diphenylcyclopropenone sensitization with weekly scalp DPC.

This sequence joins TRBV14 and TRBJ1-1; D unclear. This sequence originates from a man aged 18 to 29 with alopecia areata. Some clones in this sample may be carry-over from other donors' samples. Here the sequenced sample was whole blood, taken in connection with sensitization to the hapten diphenylcyclopropenone (DPC). The CDR3 region has the DNA TGTGCCAGCAGTCTCGGGAAAGTGACGGAAGCTTTCTTT. Translation: CASSLGKVTEAFF.